This entry describes one T cell receptor beta chain. This sample was included in a study of T cells after somatic rescue of genetic block. Looked up from germline, CDR1 is SGHNT and CDR2 is YENEEA. CDR3 length: 13 residues. V lost 2 bases and J lost 5, with 7 bases in between. The table came from immunoSEQ multiplex PCR; TCRdb's copy has only in-frame clones and leaves some out. The sample records under 150,000 clones, about 93% being singletons. The chain couples TRBV11-3 to TRBJ1-3; no reliable D call. Sequencing input: peripheral blood mononuclear cells (PBMCs). This TCR was recovered from a woman aged 18 to 35. Here the CDR3 DNA reads TGTGCCAGCAGCTTACAGGAAAGAAACACCATATATTTT. Translating it yields CASSLQERNTIYF.